The T cell receptor (beta chain) described here comes from a study of cytomegalovirus exposure and HLA in healthy donors. Findings and caveats of the study: In an earlier analysis, productive rearrangement rates for most beta V segments clustered near 87% or 30%. The listing of 150 or so TCR beta chains classed them as cytomegalovirus-associated. Donor immune exposure was known only as CMV serostatus.

Primers included in the PCR were 60 Vbeta and 13 Jbeta primers. Method: immunoSEQ multiplex PCR; TCRdb's copy keeps in-frame clones and lacks some. The data show about 200,000 clones, with 70% to 90% seen just once and 2.5% to 3% held by the top ten. With regard to this clone: The antigen is undetermined.

Germline V gene data show CDR1 as SNHLY and CDR2 as FYNNEI. The CDR3 is 13 amino acids. The V and J ends lost 6 bases and 4 bases respectively, with 12 bases between them. This TCR came from a man aged 25-40 years in good health and CMV-seronegative. Sequences were obtained from PBMCs. J is TRBJ1-1 and V is TRBV2; no firm D call. The CDR3 here is CASSGREFTEAFF. CDR3 nucleotides: TGTGCCAGCAGCGGTAGGGAGTTCACTGAAGCTTTCTTT.